This is a list of T cell receptor beta chains from one sample in a study of human T cells and chemical hapten exposure. TCRdb fed the RACE reads into MiXCR, producing one record per CDR3 protein. Here the sample spans approximately 340,000 distinct CDR3 sequences, about 7% being singletons. The sequencing used whole blood, collected in connection with sensitization to the hapten diphenylcyclopropenone (DPC). The receptors were gathered from a woman between 18 and 29 years old with alopecia areata. Some clones in this sample may be carry-over from other donors' samples. Each CDR3 is given with its conserved first and last residue. D genes are given only for firm matches. Only part of the rows carry a size: once, few, many, or a class if the clone is expanded.

CASSLTGTTDTQYF,TGCGCCAGCAGCCTCACAGGGACGACAGATACGCAGTATTTT,TRBV4-3,.,.,TRBJ2-3
CASSRDSLNHRDTQYF,TGTGCCAGCAGTAGGGACAGCCTTAACCACAGAGATACGCAGTATTTT,TRBV6-2/TRBV6-3,few,TRBD1,TRBJ2-3
CSAPMRGGAYNEQFF,TGCAGTGCCCCAATGCGGGGGGGGGCCTACAATGAGCAGTTCTTC,TRBV20-1,.,TRBD2,TRBJ2-1
CASSQLRGSEAFF,TGTGCCAGCAGCCAACTACGAGGTAGTGAAGCTTTCTTT,TRBV7-8,many,.,TRBJ1-1
CASSLFGGGTDTQYF,TGTGCCAGCAGTTTATTTGGTGGAGGCACAGATACGCAGTATTTT,TRBV27,.,.,TRBJ2-3
CASSFYTTANSPLHF,TGTGCCAGCAGTTTCTACACCACAGCTAATTCACCCCTCCACTTT,TRBV6-2/TRBV6-3,.,.,TRBJ1-6
CASSPLEANQPQHF,TGTGCCAGCTCACCACTCGAGGCTAATCAGCCCCAGCATTTT,TRBV18,few,.,TRBJ1-5
CASSDWEAYTEAFF,TGTGCCAGCAGTGATTGGGAGGCGTACACTGAAGCTTTCTTT,TRBV2,.,.,TRBJ1-1
CASSPILLGYMNTEAFF,TGTGCCAGCAGTCCTATACTGCTGGGGTACATGAACACTGAAGCTTTCTTT,TRBV28,few,.,TRBJ1-1
CASSTGQSITYGYTF,TGTGCCAGCAGCACTGGACAGTCAATTACCTATGGCTACACCTTC,TRBV7-2,.,.,TRBJ1-2
CASSLDGTDYGYTF,TGTGCCAGCAGCTTAGACGGGACAGATTATGGCTACACCTTC,TRBV7-9,.,TRBD1,TRBJ1-2
CASSSVNQPQHF,TGTGCCAGCAGTTCCGTAAATCAGCCCCAGCATTTT,TRBV7-9,.,.,TRBJ1-5
CASGGSGVTDTQYF,TGTGCCAGCGGAGGTAGCGGGGTCACAGATACGCAGTATTTT,TRBV6-5,.,TRBD2,TRBJ2-3
CASSRRLGYTGELFF,TGTGCCAGCAGCCGTCGACTAGGCTACACCGGGGAGCTGTTTTTT,TRBV6-2/TRBV6-3,.,.,TRBJ2-2